This TCR beta chain was captured by sequencing in a study of cytomegalovirus exposure and HLA in healthy donors. Study results and limitations: In a later analysis, specific HLA alleles were associated with around 17,000 TCR beta sequences at a 0.05 false discovery rate.

The germline V gene encodes CDR1 MNHNS and CDR2 SASEGT. The CDR3 runs to 12 residues. V trimming: 5 bases; J trimming: 9 bases; junction bases outside the gene matches: 3. Use of 60 Vbeta and 13 Jbeta primers characterized the PCR. Sequencing used immunoSEQ multiplex PCR; TCRdb keeps in-frame clones, though not all of them. This sample has about 190,000 clones; approximately 80% occur once, and the top ten carry less than 1.1%. Concerning this clone: What it binds is unknown.

The TCR comes from a woman between 35 and 50 years old in good health and CMV-seronegative. The chain is built from TRBV6-1 and TRBJ1-4; 7 bases are a match to TRBD1. Sequenced sample: PBMCs. CDR3 sequence (DNA): TGTGCCAGCAGTCCAGGGGGTCAAAAACTGTTTTTT. Translating gives CASSPGGQKLFF.